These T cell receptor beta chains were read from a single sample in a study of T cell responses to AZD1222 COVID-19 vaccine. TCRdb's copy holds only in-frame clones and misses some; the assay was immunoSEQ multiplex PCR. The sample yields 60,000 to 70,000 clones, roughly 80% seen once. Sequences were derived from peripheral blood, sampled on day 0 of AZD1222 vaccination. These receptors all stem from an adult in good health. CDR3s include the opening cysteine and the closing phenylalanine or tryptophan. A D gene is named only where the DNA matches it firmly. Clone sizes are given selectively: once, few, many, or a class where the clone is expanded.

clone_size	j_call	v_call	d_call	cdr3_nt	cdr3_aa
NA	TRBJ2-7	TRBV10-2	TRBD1	TGCGCCAGCAGGCCAGGACAGGCCGAGCAGTACTTC	CASRPGQAEQYF
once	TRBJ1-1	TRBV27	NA	TGTGCCAGCAGTTCCTATTTAAGTTTGCAGGGAGGCACTGAAGCTTTCTTT	CASSSYLSLQGGTEAFF
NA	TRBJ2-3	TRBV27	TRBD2	TGTGCCAGCAGTTTATTAGGGACTAGCGGGGGGGCAATAACAGATACGCAGTATTTT	CASSLLGTSGGAITDTQYF
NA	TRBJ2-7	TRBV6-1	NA	TGTGCCAGCAGTGATAGCAGGGGGGGGTACGAGCAGTACTTC	CASSDSRGGYEQYF
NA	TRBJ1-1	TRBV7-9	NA	TGTGCCAGCAGCTTGGGGGGAGATAAGGCTTTCTTT	CASSLGGDKAFF
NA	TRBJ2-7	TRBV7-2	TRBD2	TGTGCCAGCAGCTTGAGGACGGGGGGACTAGCGGGAACCTACTACGAGCAGTACTTC	CASSLRTGGLAGTYYEQYF
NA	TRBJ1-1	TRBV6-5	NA	TGTGCCAGCAGTTACTCGGGGATGAACACTGAAGCTTTCTTT	CASSYSGMNTEAFF
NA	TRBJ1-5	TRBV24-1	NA	TGTGCCACCAGTGTCCCTGGACAGTCTAGCAATCAGCCCCAGCATTTT	CATSVPGQSSNQPQHF
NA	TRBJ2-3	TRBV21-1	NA	TGTGCCAGCAGCAAAGCGCGGGGGGATACGCAGTATTTT	CASSKARGDTQYF
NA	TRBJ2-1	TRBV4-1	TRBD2	TGCGCCAGCAGCCACCCTTCTAGCGGGGGCCCCTACAATGAGCAGTTCTTC	CASSHPSSGGPYNEQFF
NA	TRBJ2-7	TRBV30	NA	TGTGCCTGGACGAGCTCCTACGAGCAGTACTTC	CAWTSSYEQYF
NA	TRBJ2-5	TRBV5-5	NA	TGTGCCAGCAGGGGGGGCAGCAGCGGCCGGGAGACCCAGTACTTC	CASRGGSSGRETQYF
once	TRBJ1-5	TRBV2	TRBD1	TGTGCCAGCCGATCTGGTACACAGGGGAGAAATCAGCCCCAGCATTTT	CASRSGTQGRNQPQHF
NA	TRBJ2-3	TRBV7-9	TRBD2	TGTGCCAGCACTCACGGCGGGAGGGTGCTGGATACGCAGTATTTT	CASTHGGRVLDTQYF
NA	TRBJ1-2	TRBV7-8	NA	TGTGCCAGCAGCTTAGCAGGGAGTCGTGGCTACACCTTC	CASSLAGSRGYTF
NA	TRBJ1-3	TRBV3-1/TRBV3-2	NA	TGTGCCAGCAGCCAAGAAGCCGGAGGCGGAAACACCATATATTTT	CASSQEAGGGNTIYF
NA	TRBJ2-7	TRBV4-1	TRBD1	TGCGCCAGCAGCCAAGATAATCCTGCGCGATGGGACAGATTAAGGAGCTCCTACGAGCAGTACTTC	CASSQDNPARWDRLRSSYEQYF
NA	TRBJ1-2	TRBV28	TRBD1	TGTGCCAGCAGGGGACAGGCGGGTGGCTATGGCTACACCTTC	CASRGQAGGYGYTF
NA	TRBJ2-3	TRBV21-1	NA	TGTGCCAGCAGCAAGGACAAAGGCACAGATACGCAGTATTTT	CASSKDKGTDTQYF
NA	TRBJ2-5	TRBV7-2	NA	TGTGCCAGCAGCCGCCGGGCGGGGGCCTCGTACCAAGAGACCCAGTACTTC	CASSRRAGASYQETQYF
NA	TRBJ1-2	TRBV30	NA	TGTGCCTGGGGCGGGGGGTATGGCTACACCTTC	CAWGGGYGYTF
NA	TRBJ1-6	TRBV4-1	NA	TGCGCCAGCAGCCATCGGATCGGTCTCTATAATTCACCCCTCCACTTT	CASSHRIGLYNSPLHF
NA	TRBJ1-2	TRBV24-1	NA	TGTGCCACCAGTGATCCAGGCCACTATGGCTACACCTTC	CATSDPGHYGYTF
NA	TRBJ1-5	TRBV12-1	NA	TGTGCCAGCAGCCCTCTCTCCGGGAATCAGCCCCAGCATTTT	CASSPLSGNQPQHF
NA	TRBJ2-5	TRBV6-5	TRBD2	TGTGCCAGCAGTCCTGACACCGGGACTACGGAGACCCAGTACTTC	CASSPDTGTTETQYF
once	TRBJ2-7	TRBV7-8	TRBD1	TGTGCCAGCAGCTCCAGGAGGACAGGGTCTTACGAGCAGTACTTC	CASSSRRTGSYEQYF
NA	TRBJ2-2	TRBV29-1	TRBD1	TGCAGCGTTGTGACAGGGAGGAACACCGGGGAGCTGTTTTTT	CSVVTGRNTGELFF
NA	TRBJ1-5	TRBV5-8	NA	TGTGCCAGCAGCCTGCCCTATCAGCCCCAGCATTTT	CASSLPYQPQHF
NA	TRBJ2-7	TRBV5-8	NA	TGTGCCAGCAATAACTTTCAAGAGCAGTACTTC	CASNNFQEQYF
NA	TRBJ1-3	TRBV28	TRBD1	TGTGCCAGCAGTCGAAGGACAGGGGTCGGAAACACCATATATTTT	CASSRRTGVGNTIYF
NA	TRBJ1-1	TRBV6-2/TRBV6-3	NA	TGTGCCAGCTGTTTTCGGGGCGGGCTGGGCACTGAAGCTTTCTTT	CASCFRGGLGTEAFF
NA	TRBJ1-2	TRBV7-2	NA	TGTGCCAGCAGCTTAGGTGGGGCCCCTCTTGGCTACACCTTC	CASSLGGAPLGYTF
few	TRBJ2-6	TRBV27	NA	TGTGCCAGCAGTTTATCAATCACCTCTGGGGCCAACGTCCTGACTTTC	CASSLSITSGANVLTF
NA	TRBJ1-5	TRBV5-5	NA	TGTGCCAGCAGCTTGTACGATAATCAGCCCCAGCATTTT	CASSLYDNQPQHF
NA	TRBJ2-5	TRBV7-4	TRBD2	TGTGCCAGCAGCCCCCGGGGTGGTAGCGGGGGGAAAGAGACCCAGTACTTC	CASSPRGGSGGKETQYF
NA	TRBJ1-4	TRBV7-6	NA	TGTGCCAGCAGCTCCGCCGGGACCTTAAATGAAAAACTGTTTTTT	CASSSAGTLNEKLFF
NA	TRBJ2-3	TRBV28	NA	TGTGCCAGCAAAAAGTGGACAGATACGCAGTATTTT	CASKKWTDTQYF
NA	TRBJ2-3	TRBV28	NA	TGTGCCAGCAGTTCCCCCAGGGGCGCTGGAGATACGCAGTATTTT	CASSSPRGAGDTQYF
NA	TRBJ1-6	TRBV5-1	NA	TGCGCCAGCAGCTTGGAACCCGCGGGAGGTTCACCCCTCCACTTT	CASSLEPAGGSPLHF
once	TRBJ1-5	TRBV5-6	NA	TGTGCCAGCAGCTTGTTAGGGGTAGCGGGTCAGCCCCAGCATTTT	CASSLLGVAGQPQHF
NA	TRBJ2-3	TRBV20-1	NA	TGCAGTGCTAGTAACACAGATACGCAGTATTTT	CSASNTDTQYF
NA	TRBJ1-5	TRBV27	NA	TGTGCCAGCGGGCCCGGGACCACAAATCAGCCCCAGCATTTT	CASGPGTTNQPQHF
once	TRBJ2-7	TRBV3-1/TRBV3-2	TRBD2	TGTGCCAGCAGCCAAATAAGCGGGGGGGCAGACGAGCAGTACTTC	CASSQISGGADEQYF
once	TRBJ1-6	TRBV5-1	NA	TGCGCCAGCAGCTTGTTCGGCCCGGGGGGCTCACCCCTCCACTTT	CASSLFGPGGSPLHF
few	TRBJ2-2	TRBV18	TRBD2	TGTGCCAGCTCACGACAGACTAGCGGGGGGAGGAACGCCGGGGAGCTGTTTTTT	CASSRQTSGGRNAGELFF
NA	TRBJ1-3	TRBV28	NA	TGTGCCAGCAGGACCACCGCGGACACCATATATTTT	CASRTTADTIYF
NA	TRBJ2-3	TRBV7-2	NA	TGTGCCAGCAGCATCGCCGGGACTCCAACTAGCACAGATACGCAGTATTTT	CASSIAGTPTSTDTQYF
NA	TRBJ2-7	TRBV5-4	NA	TGTGCCAGCAGCTTGGGGCGGGTCCCCTACGAGCAGTACTTC	CASSLGRVPYEQYF
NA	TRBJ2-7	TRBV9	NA	TGTGCCAGCGGGCGGGGCACCTACGAGCAGTACTTC	CASGRGTYEQYF
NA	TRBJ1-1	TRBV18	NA	TGTGCCAGCTCACCATGGGGTGAGAACACTGAAGCTTTCTTT	CASSPWGENTEAFF
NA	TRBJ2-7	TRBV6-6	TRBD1	TGTGCCAGCAGCCTAACGGGACAGGGGAGGCGGAACGAGCAGTACTTC	CASSLTGQGRRNEQYF
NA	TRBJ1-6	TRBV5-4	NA	TGTGCCAGCAGCTTGGGAGGGGGAGGTAATTCACCCCTCCACTTT	CASSLGGGGNSPLHF
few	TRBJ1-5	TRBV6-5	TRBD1	TGTGCCAGCAGTTTGGGACAGGGAGAAAATCAGCCCCAGCATTTT	CASSLGQGENQPQHF
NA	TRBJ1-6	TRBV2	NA	TGTGCCAGCAGTGTTACAAGCTCTAATTCACCCCTCCACTTT	CASSVTSSNSPLHF
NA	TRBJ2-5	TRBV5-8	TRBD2	TGTGCCAGCAGCTTGGCGGGGGGAAGGAGAGAGACCCAGTACTTC	CASSLAGGRRETQYF
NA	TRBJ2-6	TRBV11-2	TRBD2	TGTGCCAGCAGCTTAGTAGGGACTACCGTCTCTGGGGCCAACGTCCTGACTTTC	CASSLVGTTVSGANVLTF
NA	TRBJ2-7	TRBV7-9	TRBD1	TGTGCCAGCAGCTCGGGACAGCCTCACTCCTACGAGCAGTACTTC	CASSSGQPHSYEQYF
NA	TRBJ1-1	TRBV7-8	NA	TGTGCCAGCAGCTTAGCGCAGGGTCGCGGTGAAGCTTTCTTT	CASSLAQGRGEAFF
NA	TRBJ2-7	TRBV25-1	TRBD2	TGTGCCAGCAGGGGGACTAGCGGGGCCTCGATCTACGAGCAGTACTTC	CASRGTSGASIYEQYF
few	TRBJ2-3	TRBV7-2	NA	TGTGCCAGCAGCTTAGGAGGGGCTAGATCAGATACGCAGTATTTT	CASSLGGARSDTQYF